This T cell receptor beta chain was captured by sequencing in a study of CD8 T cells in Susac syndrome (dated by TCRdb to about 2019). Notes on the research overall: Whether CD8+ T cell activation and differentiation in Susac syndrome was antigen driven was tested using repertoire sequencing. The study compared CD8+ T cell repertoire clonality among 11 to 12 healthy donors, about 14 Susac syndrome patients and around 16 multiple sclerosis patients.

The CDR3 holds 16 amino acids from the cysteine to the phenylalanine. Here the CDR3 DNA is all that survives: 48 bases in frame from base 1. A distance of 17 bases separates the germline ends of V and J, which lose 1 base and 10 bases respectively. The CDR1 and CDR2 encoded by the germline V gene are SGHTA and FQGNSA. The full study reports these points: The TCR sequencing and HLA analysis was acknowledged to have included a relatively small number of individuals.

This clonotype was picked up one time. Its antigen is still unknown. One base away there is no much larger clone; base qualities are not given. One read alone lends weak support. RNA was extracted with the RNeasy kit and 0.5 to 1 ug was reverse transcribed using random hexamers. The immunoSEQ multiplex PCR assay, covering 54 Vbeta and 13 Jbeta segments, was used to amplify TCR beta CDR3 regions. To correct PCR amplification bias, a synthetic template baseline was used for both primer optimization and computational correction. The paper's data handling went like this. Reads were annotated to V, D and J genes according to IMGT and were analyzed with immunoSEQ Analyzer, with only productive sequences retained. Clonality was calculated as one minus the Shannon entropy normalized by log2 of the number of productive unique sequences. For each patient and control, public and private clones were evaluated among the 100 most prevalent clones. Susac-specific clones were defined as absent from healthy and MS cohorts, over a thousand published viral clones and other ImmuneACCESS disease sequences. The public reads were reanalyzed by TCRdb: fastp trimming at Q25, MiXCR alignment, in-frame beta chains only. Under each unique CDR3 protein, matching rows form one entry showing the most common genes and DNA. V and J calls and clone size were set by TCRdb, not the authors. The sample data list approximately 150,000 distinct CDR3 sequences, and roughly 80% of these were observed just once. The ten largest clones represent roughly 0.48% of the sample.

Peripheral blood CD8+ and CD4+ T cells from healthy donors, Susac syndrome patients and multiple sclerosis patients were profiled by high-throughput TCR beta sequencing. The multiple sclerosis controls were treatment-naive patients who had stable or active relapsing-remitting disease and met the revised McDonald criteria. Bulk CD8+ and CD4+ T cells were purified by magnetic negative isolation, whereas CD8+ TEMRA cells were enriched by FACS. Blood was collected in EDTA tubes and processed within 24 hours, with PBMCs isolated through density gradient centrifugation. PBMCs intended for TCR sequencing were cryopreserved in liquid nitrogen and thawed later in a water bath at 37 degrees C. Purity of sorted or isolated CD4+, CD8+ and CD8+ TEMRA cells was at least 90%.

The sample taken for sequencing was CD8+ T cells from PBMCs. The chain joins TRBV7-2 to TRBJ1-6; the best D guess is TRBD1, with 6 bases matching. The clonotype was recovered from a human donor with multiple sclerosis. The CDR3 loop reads CASSLVVMGAGSPLHF. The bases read TGTGCCAGCAGCTTAGTGGTGATGGGGGCTGGGTCACCCCTCCACTTT.